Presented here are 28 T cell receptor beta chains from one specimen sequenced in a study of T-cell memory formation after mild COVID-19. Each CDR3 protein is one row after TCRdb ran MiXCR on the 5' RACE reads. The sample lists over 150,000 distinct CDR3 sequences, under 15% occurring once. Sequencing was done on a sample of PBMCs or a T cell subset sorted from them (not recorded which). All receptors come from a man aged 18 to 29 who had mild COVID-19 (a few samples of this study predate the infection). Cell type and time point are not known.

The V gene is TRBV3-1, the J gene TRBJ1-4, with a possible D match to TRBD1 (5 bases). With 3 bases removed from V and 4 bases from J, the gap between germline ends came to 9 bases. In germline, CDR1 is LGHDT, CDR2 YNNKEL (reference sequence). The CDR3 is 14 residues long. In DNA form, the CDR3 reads TGTGCCAGCAGCCATTCGGGGGGTAATGAAAAACTGTTTTTT. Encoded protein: CASSHSGGNEKLFF.

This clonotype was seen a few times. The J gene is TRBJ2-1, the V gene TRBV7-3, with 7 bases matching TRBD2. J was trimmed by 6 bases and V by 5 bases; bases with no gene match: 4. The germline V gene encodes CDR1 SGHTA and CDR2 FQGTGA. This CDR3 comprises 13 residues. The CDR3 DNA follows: TGTGCCAGCAGCAGCGGGACGATCAATGAGCAGTTCTTC. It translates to CASSSGTINEQFF. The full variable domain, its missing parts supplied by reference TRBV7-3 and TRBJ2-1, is GAGVSQTPSNKVTEKGKYVELRCDPISGHTALYWYRQSLGQGPEFLIYFQGTGAADDSGLPNDRFFAVRPEGSVSTLKIQRTERGDSAVYLCASSSGTINEQFFGPGTRLTVL.

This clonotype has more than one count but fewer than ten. The CDR3 region has the DNA TGTGCCAGCAGCCAGGTGTCCAGGGGGATAGTCATTCAGTACTTC. Its translation is CASSQVSRGIVIQYF. The gene calls are TRBV3-1 and TRBJ2-4, with 7 bases aligning to TRBD1. J lost 9 bases, V lost 3 bases, and 11 bases had no gene match. CDR3 length: 15 amino acids. Germline assignment: CDR1 LGHDT and CDR2 YNNKEL (reference sequence). Looking up the rest from reference TRBV3-1 and TRBJ2-4 gives the full variable domain: DTAVSQTPKYLVTQMGNDKSIKCEQNLGHDTMYWYKQDSKKFLKIMFSYNNKELIINETVPNRFSPKSPDKAHLNLHINSLELGDSAVYFCASSQVSRGIVIQYFGAGTRLSVL.

CDR3 in DNA: TGTGCCAGCAGCCAAGGACTGAATAATGAAAAACTGTTTTTT. Amino acids: CASSQGLNNEKLFF. The genes are TRBV3-1 and TRBJ1-4, with unresolved D. Germline V gene lookup returns CDR1 LGHDT and CDR2 YNNKEL (reference sequence). The CDR3 is made up of 14 amino acids. Trimming cost V 1 base and J 4 bases, with 7 bases left between them.

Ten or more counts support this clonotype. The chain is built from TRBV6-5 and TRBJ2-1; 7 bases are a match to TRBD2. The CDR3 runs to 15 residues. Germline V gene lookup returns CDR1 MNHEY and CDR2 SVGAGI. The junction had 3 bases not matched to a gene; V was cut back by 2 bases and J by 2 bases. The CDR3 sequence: CASSYTGGTYNEQFF. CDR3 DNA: TGTGCCAGCAGTTACACGGGGGGTACCTACAATGAGCAGTTCTTC.

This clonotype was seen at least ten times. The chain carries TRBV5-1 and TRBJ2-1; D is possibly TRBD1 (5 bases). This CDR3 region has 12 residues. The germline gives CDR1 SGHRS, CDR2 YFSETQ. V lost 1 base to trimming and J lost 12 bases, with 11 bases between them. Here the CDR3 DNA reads TGCGCCAGCAGCTTGACAGGCTGGGGGCAGTTCTTC. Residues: CASSLTGWGQFF.

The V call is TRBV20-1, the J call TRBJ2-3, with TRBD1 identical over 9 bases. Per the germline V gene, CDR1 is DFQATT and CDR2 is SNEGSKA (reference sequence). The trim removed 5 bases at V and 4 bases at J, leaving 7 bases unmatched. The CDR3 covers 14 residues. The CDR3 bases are TGCAGTGCTTCGGACAGGGGCGCCGCAGATACGCAGTATTTT. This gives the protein CSASDRGAADTQYF.

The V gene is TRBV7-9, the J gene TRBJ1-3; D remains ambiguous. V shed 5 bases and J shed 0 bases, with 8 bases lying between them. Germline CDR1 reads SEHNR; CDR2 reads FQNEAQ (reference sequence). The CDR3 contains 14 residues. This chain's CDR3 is CASSRGISGNTIYF. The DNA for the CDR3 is TGTGCCAGCAGCCGAGGGATCTCTGGAAACACCATATATTTT.

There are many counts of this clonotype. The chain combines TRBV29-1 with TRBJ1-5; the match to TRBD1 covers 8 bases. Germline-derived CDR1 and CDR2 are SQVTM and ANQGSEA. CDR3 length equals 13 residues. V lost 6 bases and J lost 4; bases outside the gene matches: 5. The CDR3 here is CSVAGQENQPQHF. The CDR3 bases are TGCAGCGTGGCGGGACAGGAGAATCAGCCCCAGCATTTT.

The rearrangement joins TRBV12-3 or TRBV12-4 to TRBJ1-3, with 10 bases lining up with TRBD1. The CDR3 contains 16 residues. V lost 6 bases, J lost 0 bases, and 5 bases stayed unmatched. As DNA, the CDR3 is TGTGCCAGCAGCTGGGACAGGGGCCTCTCTGGAAACACCATATATTTT. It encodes CASSWDRGLSGNTIYF.

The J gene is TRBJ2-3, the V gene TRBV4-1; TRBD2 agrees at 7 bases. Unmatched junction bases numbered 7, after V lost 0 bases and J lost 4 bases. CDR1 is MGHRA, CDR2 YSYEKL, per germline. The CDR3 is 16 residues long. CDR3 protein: CASSQDPAGRADTQYF. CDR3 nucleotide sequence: TGCGCCAGCAGCCAAGATCCAGCGGGGCGCGCAGATACGCAGTATTTT.

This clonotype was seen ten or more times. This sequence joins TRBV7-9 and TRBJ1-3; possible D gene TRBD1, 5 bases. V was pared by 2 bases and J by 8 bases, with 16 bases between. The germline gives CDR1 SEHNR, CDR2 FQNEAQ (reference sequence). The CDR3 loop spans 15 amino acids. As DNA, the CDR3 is TGTGCCAGCAGCTTACAGCGGTTCGGAGGGGACACCATATATTTT. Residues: CASSLQRFGGDTIYF. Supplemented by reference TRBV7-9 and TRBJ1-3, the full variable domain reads DTGVSQNPRHKITKRGQNVTFRCDPISEHNRLYWYRQTLGQGPEFLTYFQNEAQLEKSRLLSDRFSAERPKGSFSTLEIQRTEQGDSAMYLCASSLQRFGGDTIYFGEGSWLTVV.

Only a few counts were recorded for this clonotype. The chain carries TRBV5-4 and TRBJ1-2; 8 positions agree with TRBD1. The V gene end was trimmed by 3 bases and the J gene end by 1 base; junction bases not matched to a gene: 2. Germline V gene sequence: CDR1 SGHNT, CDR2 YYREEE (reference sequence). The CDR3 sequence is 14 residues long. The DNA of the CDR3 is TGTGCCAGCAGCTACGACAGGGGTAACTATGGCTACACCTTC. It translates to CASSYDRGNYGYTF.

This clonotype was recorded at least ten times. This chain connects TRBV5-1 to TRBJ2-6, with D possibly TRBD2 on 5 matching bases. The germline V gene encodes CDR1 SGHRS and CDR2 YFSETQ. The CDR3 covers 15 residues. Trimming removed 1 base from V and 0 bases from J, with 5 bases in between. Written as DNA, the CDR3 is TGCGCCAGCAGCTTGACTAGCTCTGGGGCCAACGTCCTGACTTTC. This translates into CASSLTSSGANVLTF. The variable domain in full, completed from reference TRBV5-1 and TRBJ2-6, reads KAGVTQTPRYLIKTRGQQVTLSCSPISGHRSVSWYQQTPGQGLQFLFEYFSETQRNKGNFPGRFSGRQFSNSRSEMNVSTLELGDSALYLCASSLTSSGANVLTFGAGSRLTVL.

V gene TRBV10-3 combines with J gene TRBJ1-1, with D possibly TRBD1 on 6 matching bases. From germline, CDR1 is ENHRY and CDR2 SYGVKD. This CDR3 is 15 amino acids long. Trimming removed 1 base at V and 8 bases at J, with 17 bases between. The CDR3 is CAISEYPTGPPEAFF. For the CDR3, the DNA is TGTGCCATCAGTGAGTACCCGACAGGTCCGCCCGAAGCTTTCTTT.

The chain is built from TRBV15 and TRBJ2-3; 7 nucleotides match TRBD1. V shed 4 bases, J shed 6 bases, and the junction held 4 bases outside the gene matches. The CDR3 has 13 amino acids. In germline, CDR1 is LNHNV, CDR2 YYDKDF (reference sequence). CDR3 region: CATSKLQGDTQYF. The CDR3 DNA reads TGTGCCACCAGCAAGTTACAGGGGGATACGCAGTATTTT.

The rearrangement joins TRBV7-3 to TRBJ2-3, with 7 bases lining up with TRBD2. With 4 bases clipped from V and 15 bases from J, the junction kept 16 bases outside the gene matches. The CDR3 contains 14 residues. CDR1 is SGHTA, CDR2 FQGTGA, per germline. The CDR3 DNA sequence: TGTGCCAGCAGCTCTGGACGAGCGGGGACCCTCGACTATTTT. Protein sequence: CASSSGRAGTLDYF.

The CDR3 DNA is TGTGCCAGCAGCTCCGGACTGGGAAACACCGGGGAGCTGTTTTTT. Residues: CASSSGLGNTGELFF. The V gene is TRBV7-2, the J gene TRBJ2-2, with D possibly being TRBD2 (5 bases). Germline V lookup: CDR1 SGHTA, CDR2 FQGNSA. V was cut by 4 bases and J by 2 bases, with 11 bases left in between. The CDR3 has 15 residues. The full variable domain, in which reference TRBV7-2 and TRBJ2-2 provide the parts outside the CDR3, is GAGVSQSPSNKVTEKGKDVELRCDPISGHTALYWYRQSLGQGLEFLIYFQGNSAPDKSGLPSDRFSAERTGGSVSTLTIQRTQQEDSAVYLCASSSGLGNTGELFFGEGSRLTVL.

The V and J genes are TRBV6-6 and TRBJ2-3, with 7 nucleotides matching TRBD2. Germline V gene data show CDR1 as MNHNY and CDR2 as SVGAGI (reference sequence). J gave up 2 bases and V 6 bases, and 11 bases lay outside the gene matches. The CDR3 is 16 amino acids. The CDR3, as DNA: TGTGCCAGCAGATCCCTCCGACGGGGGGACACAGATACGCAGTATTTT. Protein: CASRSLRRGDTDTQYF.

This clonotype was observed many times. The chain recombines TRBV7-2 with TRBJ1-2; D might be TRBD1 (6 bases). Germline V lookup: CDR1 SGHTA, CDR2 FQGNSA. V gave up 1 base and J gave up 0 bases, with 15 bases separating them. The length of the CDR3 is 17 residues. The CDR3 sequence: CASSLEGPGASNYGYTF. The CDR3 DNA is TGTGCCAGCAGCTTAGAAGGGCCAGGGGCCTCTAACTATGGCTACACCTTC.

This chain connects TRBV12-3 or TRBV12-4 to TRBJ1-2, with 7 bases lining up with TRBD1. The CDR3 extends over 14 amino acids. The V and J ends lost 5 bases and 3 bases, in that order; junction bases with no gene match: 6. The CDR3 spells CASSVRQGDYGYTF. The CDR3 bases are TGTGCCAGCAGTGTACGACAGGGAGACTATGGCTACACCTTC.

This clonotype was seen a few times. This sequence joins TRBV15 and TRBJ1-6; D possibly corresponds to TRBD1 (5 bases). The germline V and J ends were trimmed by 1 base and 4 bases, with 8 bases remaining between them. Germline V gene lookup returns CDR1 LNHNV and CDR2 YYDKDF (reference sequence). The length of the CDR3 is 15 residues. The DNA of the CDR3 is TGTGCCACCAGCAGAGGGGGGAGTTATAATTCACCCCTCCACTTT. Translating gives CATSRGGSYNSPLHF.

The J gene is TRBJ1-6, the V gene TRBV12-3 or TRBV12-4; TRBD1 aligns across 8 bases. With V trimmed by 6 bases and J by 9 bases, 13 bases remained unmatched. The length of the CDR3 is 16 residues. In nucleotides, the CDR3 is TGTGCCAGCAGCCTATACTCGACAGGGGCTGGTTCACCCCTCCACTTT. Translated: CASSLYSTGAGSPLHF.

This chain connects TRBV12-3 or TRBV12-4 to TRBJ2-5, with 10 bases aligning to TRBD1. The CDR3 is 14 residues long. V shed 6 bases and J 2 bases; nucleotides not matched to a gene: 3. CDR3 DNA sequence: TGTGCCAGCAGCTGGGACAGGGGTCAAGAGACCCAGTACTTC. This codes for CASSWDRGQETQYF.

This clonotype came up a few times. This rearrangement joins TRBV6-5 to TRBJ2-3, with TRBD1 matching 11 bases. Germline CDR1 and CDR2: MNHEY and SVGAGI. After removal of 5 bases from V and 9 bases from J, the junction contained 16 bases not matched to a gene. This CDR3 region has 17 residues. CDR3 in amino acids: CASSRPTRDRGSSTQYF. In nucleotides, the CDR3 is TGTGCCAGCAGTCGCCCCACAAGGGACAGGGGGTCATCGACGCAGTATTTT.

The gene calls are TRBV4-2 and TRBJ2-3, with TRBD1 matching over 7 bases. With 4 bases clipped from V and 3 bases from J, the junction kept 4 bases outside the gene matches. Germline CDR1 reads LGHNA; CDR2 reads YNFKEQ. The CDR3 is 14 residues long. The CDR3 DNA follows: TGTGCCAGCAGCCGGGGACAGAATACAGATACGCAGTATTTT. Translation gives CASSRGQNTDTQYF.

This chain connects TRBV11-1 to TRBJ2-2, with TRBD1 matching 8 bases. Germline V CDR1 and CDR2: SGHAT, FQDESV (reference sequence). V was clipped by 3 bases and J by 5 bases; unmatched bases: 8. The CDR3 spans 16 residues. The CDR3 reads CASSFPGGYWTGELFF. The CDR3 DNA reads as TGTGCCAGCAGCTTTCCAGGGGGCTACTGGACCGGGGAGCTGTTTTTT.

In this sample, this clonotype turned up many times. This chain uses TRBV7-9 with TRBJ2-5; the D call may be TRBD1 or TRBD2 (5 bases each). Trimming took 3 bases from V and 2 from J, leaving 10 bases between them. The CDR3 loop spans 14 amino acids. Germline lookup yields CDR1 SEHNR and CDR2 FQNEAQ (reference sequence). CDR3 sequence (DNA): TGTGCCAGCAGCTTGGGGACGTCGCAAGAGACCCAGTACTTC. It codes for CASSLGTSQETQYF.